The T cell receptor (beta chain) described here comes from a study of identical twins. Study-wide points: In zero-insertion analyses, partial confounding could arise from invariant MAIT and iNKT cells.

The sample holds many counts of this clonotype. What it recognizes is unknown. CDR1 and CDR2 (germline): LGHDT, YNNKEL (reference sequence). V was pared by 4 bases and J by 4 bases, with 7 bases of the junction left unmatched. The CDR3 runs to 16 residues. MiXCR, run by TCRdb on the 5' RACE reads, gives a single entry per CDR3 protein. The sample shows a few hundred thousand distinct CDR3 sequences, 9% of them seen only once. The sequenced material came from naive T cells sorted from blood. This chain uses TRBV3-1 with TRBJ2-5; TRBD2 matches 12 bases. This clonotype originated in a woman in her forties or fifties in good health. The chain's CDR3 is CASSPRTSGTRETQYF. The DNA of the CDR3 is TGTGCCAGCAGCCCAAGGACTAGCGGGACCCGAGAGACCCAGTACTTC.